This record looks at one T cell receptor beta chain sequence and its context. CDR1 is DFQATT, CDR2 SNEGSKA, per germline (reference sequence). The CDR3 has 15 residues. V lost 3 bases to trimming and J lost 2 bases; unmatched junction nucleotides: 10. The sample comes from a study of response to subunit inactivated influenza vaccine. TCRdb fed the RT-PCR reads into MiXCR, producing one record per CDR3 protein. The sample yields more than 200,000 distinct CDR3 sequences, 10% to 15% seen once. The sample in question was non-naive T cells sorted from PBMCs, obtained about 14 days before vaccination. This sequence was found in a man in his fifties or sixties who received an inactivated influenza vaccine. The rearrangement joins TRBV20-1 to TRBJ2-7, with 7 bases lining up with TRBD2. CDR3 protein: CSARGEPGTTYEQYF. DNA for the CDR3: TGCAGTGCTAGGGGGGAACCCGGGACTACCTACGAGCAGTACTTC.